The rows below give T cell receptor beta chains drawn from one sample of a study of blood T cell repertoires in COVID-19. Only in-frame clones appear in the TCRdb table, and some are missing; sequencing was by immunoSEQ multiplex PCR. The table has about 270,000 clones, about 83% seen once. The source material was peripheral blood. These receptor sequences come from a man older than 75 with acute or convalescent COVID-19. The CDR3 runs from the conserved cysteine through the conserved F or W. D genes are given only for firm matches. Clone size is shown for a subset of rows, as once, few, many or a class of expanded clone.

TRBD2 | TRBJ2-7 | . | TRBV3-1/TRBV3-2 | CASSLGLADSGGQYF | TGTGCCAGCAGCCTAGGACTAGCGGATTCTGGTGGGCAGTACTTC
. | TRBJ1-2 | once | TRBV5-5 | CASSLGAQDYGYTF | TGTGCCAGCAGCTTGGGTGCTCAGGACTATGGCTACACCTTC
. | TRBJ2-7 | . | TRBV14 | CASSQVGVSISEQYF | TGTGCCAGCAGCCAAGTCGGGGTCTCCATCTCCGAGCAGTACTTC
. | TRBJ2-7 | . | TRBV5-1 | CASKSGPYEQYF | TGCGCCAGCAAATCAGGTCCCTACGAGCAGTACTTC
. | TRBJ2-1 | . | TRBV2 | CASSEGVPNEQFF | TGTGCCAGCAGTGAAGGAGTTCCCAATGAGCAGTTCTTC
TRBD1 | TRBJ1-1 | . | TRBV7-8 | CASSTRDRANTEAFF | TGTGCCAGCAGCACAAGGGACAGGGCGAACACTGAAGCTTTCTTT
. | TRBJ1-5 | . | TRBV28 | CASSFQGGNQPQHF | TGTGCCAGCAGTTTCCAAGGAGGGAATCAGCCCCAGCATTTT
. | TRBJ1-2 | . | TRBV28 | CASSSNRGARGIYGYTF | TGTGCCAGCAGTTCAAATCGGGGGGCGAGGGGGATCTATGGCTACACCTTC
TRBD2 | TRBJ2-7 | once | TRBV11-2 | CASSFGLAGGDEQYF | TGTGCCAGCAGCTTCGGACTAGCGGGGGGAGACGAGCAGTACTTC
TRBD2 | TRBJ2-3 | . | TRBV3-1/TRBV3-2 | CASSPTSGSTDTQYF | TGTGCCAGCAGCCCTACTAGCGGGAGCACAGATACGCAGTATTTT
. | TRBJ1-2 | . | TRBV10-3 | CAIIPSTNYGYTF | TGTGCCATCATCCCCTCTACTAACTATGGCTACACCTTC
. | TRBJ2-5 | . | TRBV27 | CASSGGHPVQTQYF | TGTGCCAGCAGTGGGGGACACCCTGTTCAGACCCAGTACTTC
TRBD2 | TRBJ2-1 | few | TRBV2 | CASSESVGRALNNEQFF | TGTGCCAGCAGTGAATCAGTTGGGAGGGCCCTGAACAATGAGCAGTTCTTC
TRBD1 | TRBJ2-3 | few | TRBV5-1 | CASSPDRGDTQYF | TGCGCCAGCAGCCCGGACAGGGGGGATACGCAGTATTTT
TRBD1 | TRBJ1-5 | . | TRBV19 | CASSFDRGDQPQHF | TGTGCCAGTAGTTTCGACAGGGGGGATCAGCCCCAGCATTTT
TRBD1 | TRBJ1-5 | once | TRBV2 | CASSWTGMDQPQHF | TGTGCCAGCAGTTGGACAGGGATGGACCAGCCCCAGCATTTT
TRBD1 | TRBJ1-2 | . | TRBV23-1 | CASGRDSPNYGYTF | TGCGCCAGCGGCCGGGACAGCCCGAACTATGGCTACACCTTC
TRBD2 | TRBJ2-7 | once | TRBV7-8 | CASSLGAGGRSYEQYF | TGTGCCAGCAGCTTAGGAGCGGGGGGCCGATCCTACGAGCAGTACTTC
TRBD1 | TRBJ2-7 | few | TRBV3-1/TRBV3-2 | CASSQASAGQGAYEQYF | TGTGCCAGCAGCCAAGCTTCAGCTGGACAGGGGGCCTACGAGCAGTACTTC
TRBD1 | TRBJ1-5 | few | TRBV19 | CASRDVKNGTGPQPQHF | TGTGCCAGTAGAGACGTCAAAAATGGGACAGGGCCTCAGCCCCAGCATTTT
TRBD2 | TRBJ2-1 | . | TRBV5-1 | CASRGGLAGGPEQFF | TGCGCCAGCAGGGGCGGGCTAGCGGGAGGGCCTGAGCAGTTCTTC
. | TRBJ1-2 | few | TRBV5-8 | CASSLEGGTNHGYTF | TGTGCCAGCAGCTTGGAAGGGGGAACTAATCATGGCTACACCTTC
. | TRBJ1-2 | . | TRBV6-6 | CASSYRTEYGYTF | TGTGCCAGCAGTTACCGGACAGAGTATGGCTACACCTTC
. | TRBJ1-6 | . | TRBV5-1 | CASNEGTSYNSPLHF | TGCGCCAGCAATGAGGGCACTAGTTATAATTCACCCCTCCACTTT
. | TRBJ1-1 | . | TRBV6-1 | CASSEVRGTEAFF | TGTGCCAGCAGTGAAGTCAGAGGGACTGAAGCTTTCTTT
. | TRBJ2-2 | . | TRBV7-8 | CASSPRGTGELFF | TGTGCCAGCAGCCCCAGGGGCACCGGGGAGCTGTTTTTT
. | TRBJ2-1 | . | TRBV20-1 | CSASRNEQFF | TGCAGTGCTAGCCGGAATGAGCAGTTCTTC
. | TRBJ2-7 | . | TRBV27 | CASSPHRGGEQYF | TGTGCCAGCAGTCCCCACAGGGGAGGCGAGCAGTACTTC
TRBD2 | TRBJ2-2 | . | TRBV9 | CASSFASGYTGELFF | TGTGCCAGCAGTTTCGCTAGCGGATACACCGGGGAGCTGTTTTTT
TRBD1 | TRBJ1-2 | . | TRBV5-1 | CASSLGQGELIGYTF | TGCGCCAGCAGCTTGGGTCAGGGGGAACTTATTGGCTACACCTTC
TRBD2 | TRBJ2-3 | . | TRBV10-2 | CASALAGGVDTQYF | TGCGCCAGTGCACTAGCGGGAGGGGTCGATACGCAGTATTTT
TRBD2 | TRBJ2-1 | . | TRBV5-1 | CASSSTSGSQDEQFF | TGCGCCAGCAGCTCAACTAGCGGGAGCCAGGATGAGCAGTTCTTC
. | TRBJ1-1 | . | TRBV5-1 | CASSIEGPRGWAFF | TGCGCCAGCAGCATAGAGGGGCCAAGGGGGTGGGCTTTCTTT
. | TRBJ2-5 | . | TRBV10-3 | CAISTNPLAAPQETQYF | TGTGCCATCAGTACAAACCCTCTAGCCGCTCCCCAAGAGACCCAGTACTTC
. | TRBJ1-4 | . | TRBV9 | CASSSGHAMTNEKLFF | TGTGCCAGCAGTTCCGGACACGCGATGACTAATGAAAAACTGTTTTTT
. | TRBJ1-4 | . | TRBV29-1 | CSVGLGTNEKLFF | TGCAGCGTTGGTCTAGGAACTAATGAAAAACTGTTTTTT
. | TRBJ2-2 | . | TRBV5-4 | CASSLYPTWSTGELFF | TGTGCCAGCAGCTTGTACCCGACGTGGAGCACCGGGGAGCTGTTTTTT
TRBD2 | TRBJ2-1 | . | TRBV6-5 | CASKWGGEVRNEQFF | TGTGCCAGTAAATGGGGGGGGGAGGTGCGGAATGAGCAGTTCTTC
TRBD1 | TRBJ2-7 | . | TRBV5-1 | CASSPRQGAGSGQYF | TGCGCCAGCAGCCCCCGACAGGGGGCGGGGTCCGGGCAGTACTTC